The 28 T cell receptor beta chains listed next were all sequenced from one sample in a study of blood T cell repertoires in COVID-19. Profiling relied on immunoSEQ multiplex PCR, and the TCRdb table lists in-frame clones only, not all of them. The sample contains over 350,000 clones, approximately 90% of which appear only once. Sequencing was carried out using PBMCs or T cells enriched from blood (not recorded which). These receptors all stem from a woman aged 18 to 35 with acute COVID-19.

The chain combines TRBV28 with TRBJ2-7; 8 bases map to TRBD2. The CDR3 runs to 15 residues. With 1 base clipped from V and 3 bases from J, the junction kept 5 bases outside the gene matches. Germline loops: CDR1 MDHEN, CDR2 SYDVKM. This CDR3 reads CASSLSTLADYEQYF. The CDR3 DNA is TGTGCCAGCAGTTTATCCACACTAGCGGACTACGAGCAGTACTTC.

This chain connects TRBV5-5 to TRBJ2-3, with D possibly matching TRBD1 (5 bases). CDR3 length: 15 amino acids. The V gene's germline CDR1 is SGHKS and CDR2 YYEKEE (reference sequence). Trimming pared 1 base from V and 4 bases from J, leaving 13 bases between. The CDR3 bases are TGTGCCAGCAGCTTGCATACAGGAGTTGCAGATACGCAGTATTTT. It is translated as CASSLHTGVADTQYF.

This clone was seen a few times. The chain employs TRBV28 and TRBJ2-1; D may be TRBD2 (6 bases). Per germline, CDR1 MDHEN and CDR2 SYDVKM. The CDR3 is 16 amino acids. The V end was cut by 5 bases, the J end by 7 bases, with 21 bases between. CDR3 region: CASSIYSGNFGNEQFF. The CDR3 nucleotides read TGTGCCAGCAGTATTTATAGCGGAAACTTCGGGAATGAGCAGTTCTTC.

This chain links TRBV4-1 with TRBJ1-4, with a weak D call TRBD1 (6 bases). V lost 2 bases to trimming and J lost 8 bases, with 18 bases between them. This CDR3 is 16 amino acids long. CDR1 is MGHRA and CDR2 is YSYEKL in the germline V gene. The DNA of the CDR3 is TGCGCCAGCAGCCAAACCCACGGGGGGGCCGAGGAAAAACTGTTTTTT. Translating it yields CASSQTHGGAEEKLFF.

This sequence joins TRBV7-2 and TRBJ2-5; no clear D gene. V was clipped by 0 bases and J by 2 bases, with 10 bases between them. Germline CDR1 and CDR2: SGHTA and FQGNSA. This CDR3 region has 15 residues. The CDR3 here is CASSLAARRQETQYF. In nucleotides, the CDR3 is TGTGCCAGCAGCTTAGCAGCTAGAAGACAAGAGACCCAGTACTTC.

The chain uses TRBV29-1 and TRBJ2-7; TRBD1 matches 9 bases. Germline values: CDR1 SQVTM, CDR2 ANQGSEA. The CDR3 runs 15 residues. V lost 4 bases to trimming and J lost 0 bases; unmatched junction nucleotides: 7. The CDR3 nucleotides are TGCAGCGTTGTACTCCGGACAGGGGCCTCCTACGAGCAGTACTTC. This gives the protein CSVVLRTGASYEQYF.

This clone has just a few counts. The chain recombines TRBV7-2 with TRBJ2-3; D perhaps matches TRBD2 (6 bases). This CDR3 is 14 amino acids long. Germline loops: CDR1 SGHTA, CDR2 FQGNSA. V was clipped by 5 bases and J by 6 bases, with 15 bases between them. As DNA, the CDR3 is TGTGCCAGCAGCCCCCAGACTAGTTCCGATACGCAGTATTTT. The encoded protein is CASSPQTSSDTQYF.

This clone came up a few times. CDR3 residues: CASSLLSGGGGAEAFF. The CDR3 bases are TGCGCCAGCAGCCTACTATCGGGGGGCGGAGGGGCTGAAGCTTTCTTT. The genes are TRBV4-1 and TRBJ1-1; maybe TRBD1 (6 bases). In germline, CDR1 is MGHRA, CDR2 YSYEKL. V lost 4 bases to trimming and J lost 6 bases, with 21 bases between them. The CDR3 runs to 16 residues.

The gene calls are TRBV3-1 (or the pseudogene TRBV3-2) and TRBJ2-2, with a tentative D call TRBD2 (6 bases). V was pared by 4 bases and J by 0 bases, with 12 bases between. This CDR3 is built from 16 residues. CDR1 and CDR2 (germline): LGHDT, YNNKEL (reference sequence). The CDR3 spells CASSRSRGSNTGELFF. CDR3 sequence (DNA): TGTGCCAGCAGCCGATCCCGGGGGTCGAACACCGGGGAGCTGTTTTTT.

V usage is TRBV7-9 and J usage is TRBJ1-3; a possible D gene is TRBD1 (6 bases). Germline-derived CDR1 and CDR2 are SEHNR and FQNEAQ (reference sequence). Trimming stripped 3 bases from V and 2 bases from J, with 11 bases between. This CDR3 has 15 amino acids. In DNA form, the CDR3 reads TGTGCCAGCAGCTTCCCCACAGGGACTGGAAACACCATATATTTT. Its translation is CASSFPTGTGNTIYF.

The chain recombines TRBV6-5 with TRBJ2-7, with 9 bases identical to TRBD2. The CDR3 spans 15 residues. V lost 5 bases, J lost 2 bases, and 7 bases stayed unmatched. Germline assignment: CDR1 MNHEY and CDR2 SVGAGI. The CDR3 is CASSHLAGPTYEQYF. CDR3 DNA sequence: TGTGCCAGCAGTCACCTAGCGGGGCCAACCTACGAGCAGTACTTC.

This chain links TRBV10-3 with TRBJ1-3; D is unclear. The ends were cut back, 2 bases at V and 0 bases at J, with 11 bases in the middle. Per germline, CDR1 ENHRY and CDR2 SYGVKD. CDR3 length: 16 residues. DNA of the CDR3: TGTGCCATCAGTGAGCGGGAGGCTCGCTCTGGAAACACCATATATTTT. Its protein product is CAISEREARSGNTIYF.

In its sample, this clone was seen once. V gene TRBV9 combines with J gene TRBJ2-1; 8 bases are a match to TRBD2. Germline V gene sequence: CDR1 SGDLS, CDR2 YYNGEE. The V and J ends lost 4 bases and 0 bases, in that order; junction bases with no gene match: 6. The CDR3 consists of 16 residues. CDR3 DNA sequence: TGTGCCAGCAGCCCGAGCGGGGGAATCTCCTACAATGAGCAGTTCTTC. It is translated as CASSPSGGISYNEQFF.

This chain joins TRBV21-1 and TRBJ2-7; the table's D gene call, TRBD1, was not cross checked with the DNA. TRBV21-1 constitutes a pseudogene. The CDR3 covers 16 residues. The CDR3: CASTSKNRTVPYEQYF. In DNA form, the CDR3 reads TGTGCCAGCACCTCAAAAAATCGGACAGTCCCCTACGAGCAGTACTTC.

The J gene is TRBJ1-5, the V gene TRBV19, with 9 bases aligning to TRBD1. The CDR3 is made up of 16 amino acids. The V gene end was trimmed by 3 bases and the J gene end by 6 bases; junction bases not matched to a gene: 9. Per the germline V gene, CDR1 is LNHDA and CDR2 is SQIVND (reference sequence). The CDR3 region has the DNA TGTGCCAGTAGTATCCCCACGGACAGGGGAAGTCAGCCCCAGCATTTT. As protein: CASSIPTDRGSQPQHF.

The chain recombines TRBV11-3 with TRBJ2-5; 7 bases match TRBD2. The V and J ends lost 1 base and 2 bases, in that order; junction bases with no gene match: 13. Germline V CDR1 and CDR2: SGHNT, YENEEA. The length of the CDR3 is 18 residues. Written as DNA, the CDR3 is TGTGCCAGCAGCTTAGGGACTAGGCGGGGACTGGCTCAAGAGACCCAGTACTTC. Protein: CASSLGTRRGLAQETQYF.

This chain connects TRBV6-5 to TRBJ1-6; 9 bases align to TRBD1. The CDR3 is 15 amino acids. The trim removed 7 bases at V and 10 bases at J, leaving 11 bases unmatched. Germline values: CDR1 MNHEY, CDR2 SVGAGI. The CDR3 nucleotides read TGTGCCAGCACCCTGATTGGACAGGGGTTATCACCCCTCCACTTT. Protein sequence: CASTLIGQGLSPLHF.

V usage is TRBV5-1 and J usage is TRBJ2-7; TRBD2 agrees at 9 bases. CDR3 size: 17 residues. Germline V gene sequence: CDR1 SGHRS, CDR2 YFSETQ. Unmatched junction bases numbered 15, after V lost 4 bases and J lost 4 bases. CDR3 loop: CASSRTGTSRDSYEQYF. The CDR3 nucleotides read TGCGCCAGCAGCAGAACCGGGACTAGCAGGGATTCGTACGAGCAGTACTTC.

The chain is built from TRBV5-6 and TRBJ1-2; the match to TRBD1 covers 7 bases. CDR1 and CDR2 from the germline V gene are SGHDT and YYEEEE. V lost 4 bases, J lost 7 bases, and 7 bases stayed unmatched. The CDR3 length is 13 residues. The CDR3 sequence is CASSDRDSRGYTF. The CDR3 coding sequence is TGTGCCAGCAGCGACCGGGACAGTCGTGGCTACACCTTC.

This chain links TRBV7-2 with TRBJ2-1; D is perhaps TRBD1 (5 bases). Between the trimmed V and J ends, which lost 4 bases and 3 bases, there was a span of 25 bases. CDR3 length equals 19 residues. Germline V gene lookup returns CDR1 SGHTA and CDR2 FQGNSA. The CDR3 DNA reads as TGTGCCAGCAGCTCCCAGGGTGGGCGCAAACGTTTCTACTACAATGAGCAGTTCTTC. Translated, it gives CASSSQGGRKRFYYNEQFF.

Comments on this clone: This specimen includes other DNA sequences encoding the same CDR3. The CDR3 spells CASSLGQGNSPLHF. CDR3 sequence (DNA): TGTGCCAGCAGCTTGGGTCAGGGGAATTCACCCCTCCACTTT. The chain uses TRBV5-6 and TRBJ1-6, with a tentative D call TRBD1 (6 bases). V lost 0 bases and J 7 bases, leaving 8 bases between the germline ends. The CDR3 has 14 amino acids. Germline V gives CDR1 SGHDT, CDR2 YYEEEE.

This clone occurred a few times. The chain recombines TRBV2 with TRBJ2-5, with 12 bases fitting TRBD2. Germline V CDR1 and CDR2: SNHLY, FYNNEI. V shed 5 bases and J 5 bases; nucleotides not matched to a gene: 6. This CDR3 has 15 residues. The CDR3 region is CASSPSGGAWETQYF. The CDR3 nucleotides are TGTGCCAGCAGTCCTAGCGGGGGGGCCTGGGAGACCCAGTACTTC.

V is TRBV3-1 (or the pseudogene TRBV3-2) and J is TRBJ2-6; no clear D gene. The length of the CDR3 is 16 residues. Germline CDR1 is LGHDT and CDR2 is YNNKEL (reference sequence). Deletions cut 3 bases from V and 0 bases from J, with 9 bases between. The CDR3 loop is CASSHSSSSGANVLTF. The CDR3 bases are TGTGCCAGCAGCCATTCTTCGAGCTCTGGGGCCAACGTCCTGACTTTC.

CDR3 amino acids: CASSLGTSGGRSGTQYF. The CDR3 DNA sequence: TGTGCCAGCAGCTTAGGGACTAGCGGGGGACGATCCGGGACCCAGTACTTC. V gene TRBV7-2 combines with J gene TRBJ2-5; 13 bases are shared with TRBD2. V gave up 1 base and J gave up 7 bases; unmatched junction bases: 9. Germline V gene data show CDR1 as SGHTA and CDR2 as FQGNSA. This CDR3 comprises 17 residues. Based on the CDR3 plus reference TRBV7-2 and TRBJ2-5, the full variable domain is GAGVSQSPSNKVTEKGKDVELRCDPISGHTALYWYRQSLGQGLEFLIYFQGNSAPDKSGLPSDRFSAERTGGSVSTLTIQRTQQEDSAVYLCASSLGTSGGRSGTQYFGPGTRLLVL.

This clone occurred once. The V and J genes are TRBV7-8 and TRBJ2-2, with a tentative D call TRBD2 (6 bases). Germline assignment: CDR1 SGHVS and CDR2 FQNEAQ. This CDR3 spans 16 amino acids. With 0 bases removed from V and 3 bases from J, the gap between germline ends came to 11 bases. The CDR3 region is CASSLAEGLDTGELFF. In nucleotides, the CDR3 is TGTGCCAGCAGCTTAGCGGAGGGGTTAGACACCGGGGAGCTGTTTTTT.

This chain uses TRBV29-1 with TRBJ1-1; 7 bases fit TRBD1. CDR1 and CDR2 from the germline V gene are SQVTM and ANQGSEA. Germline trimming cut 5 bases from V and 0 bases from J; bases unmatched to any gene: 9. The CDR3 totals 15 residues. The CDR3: CSVSGADRVNTEAFF. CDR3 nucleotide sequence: TGCAGCGTTTCGGGGGCCGACAGGGTGAACACTGAAGCTTTCTTT.

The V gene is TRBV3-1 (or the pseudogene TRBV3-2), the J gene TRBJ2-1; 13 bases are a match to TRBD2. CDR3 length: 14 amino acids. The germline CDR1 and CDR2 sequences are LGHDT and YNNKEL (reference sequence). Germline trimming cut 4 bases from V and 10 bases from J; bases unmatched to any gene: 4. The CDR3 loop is CASSPPGLAGEQFF. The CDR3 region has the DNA TGTGCCAGCAGCCCCCCGGGACTAGCGGGGGAGCAGTTCTTC.

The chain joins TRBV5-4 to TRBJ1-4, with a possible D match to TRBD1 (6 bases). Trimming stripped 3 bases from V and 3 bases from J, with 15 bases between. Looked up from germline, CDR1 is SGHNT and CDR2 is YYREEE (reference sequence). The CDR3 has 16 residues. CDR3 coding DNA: TGTGCCAGCAGCTCCGGGGGGGGGCTAGCTAATGAAAAACTGTTTTTT. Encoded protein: CASSSGGGLANEKLFF.